This T cell receptor (beta chain) was found in a study of CD8 T cells in Susac syndrome. Regarding the study as a whole: The study recognized that the number of individuals in its TCR sequencing and HLA analysis was relatively small.

Reverse transcription of about 0.45 to 1 ug RNA was carried out with random hexamers. TCR beta CDR3 was amplified by immunoSEQ covering 54 Vbeta and 13 Jbeta. MiXCR, run by TCRdb on the immunoSEQ multiplex PCR reads, gives a single entry per CDR3 protein. Here the sample spans under 200,000 distinct CDR3 sequences, about 95% being singletons. The CDR3 is 14 residues long. Trimming shortened V by 4 bases and J by 7 bases, and 14 bases separated the two germline ends. Germline-derived CDR1 and CDR2 are LNHNV and YYDKDF (reference sequence). In its sample, this clonotype was seen once. Its specificity is unknown.

The sample was CD8+ T cells from PBMCs. The chain recombines TRBV15 with TRBJ1-5, with a tentative D call TRBD1 (6 bases). The clonotype comes from a human donor with multiple sclerosis. CDR3 bases: TGTGCCACCAGCACGGACAGTTCGATCCAGCCCCAGCATTTT. This translates into CATSTDSSIQPQHF.